This T cell receptor beta chain was found in a study of T cells after yellow fever vaccination. Study-level points and caveats: Of the clonotypes, a small share occurred in both CD4 and CD8 compartments.

This clonotype was detected only a few times. The antigen remains undetermined. TCRdb re-derived calls from the 5' RACE reads in MiXCR, one entry per CDR3 protein. Of some 320,000 distinct CDR3 sequences in the sample, roughly 4.3% were seen once. Trimming pared 2 bases from V and 1 base from J, leaving 14 bases between. The CDR3 extends over 16 amino acids. The receptor's source is a man aged 18 to 30 who received the YFV17D yellow fever vaccine. The source was PBMCs, collected 5 days after the yellow fever booster vaccination. The V gene is TRBV12-3 or TRBV12-4, the J gene TRBJ1-1; D gene ambiguous. The CDR3 loop is CASSLMWGNGNTEAFF. For the CDR3, the DNA is TGTGCCAGCAGTTTAATGTGGGGTAACGGGAACACTGAAGCTTTCTTT.